Shown below are 13 T cell receptor beta chains from a single sample sequenced in a study of cytomegalovirus exposure and HLA in healthy donors. The repertoire was sequenced with immunoSEQ multiplex PCR; TCRdb's copy has only in-frame clones and lacks some. The data show around 250,000 clones, 85% to 90% seen once. The material sequenced was PBMCs. The receptors here all came from a woman between 18 and 29 years old in good health and CMV-seronegative.

This chain connects TRBV4-3 to TRBJ1-5; perhaps TRBD1 as D (6 bases). With 1 base removed from V and 2 bases from J, the gap between germline ends came to 6 bases. This CDR3 comprises 14 residues. Germline CDR1 is LGHNA and CDR2 is YSLEER. The DNA for the CDR3 is TGCGCCAGCAGCCAAGGGACAGGCAATCAGCCCCAGCATTTT. As protein: CASSQGTGNQPQHF.

The chain employs TRBV6-5 and TRBJ1-5, with 7 bases identical to TRBD1. CDR1 and CDR2 from the germline V gene are MNHEY and SVGAGI. The ends lost 5 bases at V and 0 bases at J; junction bases unmatched: 4. The CDR3 has 15 amino acids. In nucleotides, the CDR3 is TGTGCCAGCAGTCAGGGACAGAATAGCAATCAGCCCCAGCATTTT. Translating gives CASSQGQNSNQPQHF.

The chain carries TRBV30 and TRBJ2-5; the match to TRBD1 covers 9 bases. With V trimmed by 4 bases and J by 5 bases, 14 bases remained unmatched. This CDR3 is 16 amino acids long. Germline V lookup: CDR1 GTSNPN, CDR2 SVGIG (reference sequence). CDR3 region: CAWKLSGTGRAETQYF. In DNA form, the CDR3 reads TGTGCCTGGAAACTATCCGGGACAGGGCGGGCGGAGACCCAGTACTTC. The full variable domain, its missing parts supplied by reference TRBV30 and TRBJ2-5, is SQTIHQWPATLVQPVGSPLSLECTVEGTSNPNLYWYRQAAGRGLQLLFYSVGIGQISSEVPQNLSASRPQDRQFILSSKKLLLSDSGFYLCAWKLSGTGRAETQYFGPGTRLLVL.

The rearrangement uses TRBV13 and TRBJ2-3, with TRBD2 as a possible D gene (5 bases). The CDR3 sequence is 16 residues long. Trimming removed 4 bases from V and 2 bases from J, with 16 bases in between. The germline CDR1 and CDR2 sequences are PRHDT and FYEKMQ (reference sequence). CDR3 bases: TGTGCCAGCAGCTCCTTTGGCGGGTCGGTCACAGATACGCAGTATTTT. It yields the protein CASSSFGGSVTDTQYF.

The V gene is TRBV10-2, the J gene TRBJ1-4, with D hard to call. Germline-derived CDR1 and CDR2 are WSHSY and SAAADI. Trimming stripped 5 bases from V and 7 bases from J, with 11 bases between. There are 13 residues in the CDR3. The CDR3 DNA reads as TGCGCCAGCAGTTTAGAACGGGGTGAAAAACTGTTTTTT. Translation gives CASSLERGEKLFF.

The chain couples TRBV27 to TRBJ2-6, with TRBD1 as a possible D gene (5 bases). CDR3 length: 14 amino acids. Per the germline V gene, CDR1 is MNHEY and CDR2 is SMNVEV (reference sequence). V dropped 8 bases and J dropped 3 bases, with 11 bases sitting between them. The CDR3 DNA is TGTGCCAGCGGGGCGCAGTTTGGGGCCAACGTCCTGACTTTC. As protein: CASGAQFGANVLTF.

The CDR3 DNA follows: TGTGCCAGCAGCTCATCGAGAGGGGGCCGCGAGCAGTACTTC. Its protein product is CASSSSRGGREQYF. This chain uses TRBV5-4 with TRBJ2-7; 7 positions agree with TRBD1. The CDR3 is 14 residues long. With V trimmed by 3 bases and J by 6 bases, 9 bases remained unmatched. Germline CDR1 SGHNT, CDR2 YYREEE (reference sequence).

J is TRBJ2-6 and V is TRBV18; the D gene is possibly TRBD2 (5 bases). CDR3 length: 17 amino acids. The germline V gene encodes CDR1 KGHSH and CDR2 LQKENI. V lost 4 bases and J 0 bases, leaving 13 bases between the germline ends. CDR3 coding DNA: TGTGCCAGCTCACGTGCTCTGGGGAGCTCTGGGGCCAACGTCCTGACTTTC. Its translation: CASSRALGSSGANVLTF.

The chain employs TRBV4-3 and TRBJ2-7; D is unclear. The CDR3 is 13 residues long. Trimming shortened V by 1 base and J by 3 bases, and 7 bases separated the two germline ends. Germline V gene lookup returns CDR1 LGHNA and CDR2 YSLEER. The CDR3 loop is CASSQVPGYEQYF. The DNA of the CDR3 is TGCGCCAGCAGCCAAGTACCGGGCTACGAGCAGTACTTC.

This clone showed up just once. The genes are TRBV2 and TRBJ2-2; no reliable D call. Trimming cost V 3 bases and J 3 bases, with 11 bases left between them. The CDR3 spans 15 residues. Germline V gene sequence: CDR1 SNHLY, CDR2 FYNNEI. The CDR3 sequence is CASSDLPSDTGELFF. Written as DNA, the CDR3 is TGTGCCAGCAGTGATCTTCCGTCGGACACCGGGGAGCTGTTTTTT.

V usage is TRBV2 and J usage is TRBJ1-1, with TRBD1 as a possible D gene (6 bases). Trimming took 6 bases from V and 1 from J, leaving 12 bases between them. Germline CDR1 is SNHLY and CDR2 is FYNNEI. This CDR3 has 14 amino acids. The CDR3 nucleotides read TGTGCCAGCAGACTAGGACAGTCGAACACTGAAGCTTTCTTT. This sequence encodes CASRLGQSNTEAFF.

The rearrangement uses TRBV9 and TRBJ2-6; D perhaps matches TRBD1 (6 bases). The CDR3 has 16 amino acids. Between the trimmed V and J ends, which lost 3 bases and 1 base, there was a span of 11 bases. Germline lookup yields CDR1 SGDLS and CDR2 YYNGEE. CDR3 nucleotide sequence: TGTGCCAGCAGCGGGACAGCCTGGTCTGGGGCCAACGTCCTGACTTTC. Its translation is CASSGTAWSGANVLTF.

The CDR3 coding sequence is TGTGCCAGCAGTTTATCGCATGGAGGGTCAGGGAGATATGATACGCAGTATTTT. Translating gives CASSLSHGGSGRYDTQYF. The genes are TRBV28 and TRBJ2-3; D might be TRBD2 (6 bases). This CDR3 contains 18 residues. CDR1 and CDR2 (germline): MDHEN, SYDVKM. V lost 1 base and J lost 6, with 23 bases in between.